What follows is one T cell receptor beta chain and its context. This sample stems from a study of blood T cell repertoires in COVID-19. On the study more broadly: Donors in the United States, Italy and Spain gave samples during acute or convalescent COVID-19. T cells, B-cell-depleted T cells, or PBMCs provided the cDNA or gDNA that served as material.

From germline, CDR1 is MNHNY and CDR2 SVGAGI (reference sequence). This CDR3 has 15 residues. V trimming: 0 bases; J trimming: 3 bases; junction bases outside the gene matches: 5. Authors' analysis steps: Reference gene primer amplification gave nucleated cell count estimates. Clones were read by immunoSEQ multiplex PCR, and TCRdb kept only the in-frame ones, dropping some. The V and J calls and clone size were taken over from that table, and D and trimming were inferred from the DNA. The repertoire includes more than 75,000 clones, 80% to 90% of them detected once, and roughly 25% sits in the top ten.

The sequence came from a man between 60 and 75 years old with acute or convalescent COVID-19. The chain links TRBV6-6 to TRBJ2-7, with 7 bases aligning to TRBD2. What was sequenced was peripheral blood. CDR3 amino acids: CASSYSSGGGYEQYF. Here the CDR3 DNA reads TGTGCCAGCAGTTACTCGTCGGGGGGTGGCTACGAGCAGTACTTC.